This TCR beta chain was sequenced during a study of shared clonotypes between healthy human individuals. Study-wide background: Aged 18 to 49, the donors were a couple of women and three men. Study outcomes and limitations: Though the depth was large, rarefaction showed that sorted-subset sequencing was incomplete. Sharing across four donors was highest in naive CD4 (roughly 5%) and lowest in memory CD8 (around 0.4%). Shared clonotypes across all four donors exceeded non-shared ones in generation probability.

Method: immunoSEQ multiplex PCR; TCRdb's copy keeps in-frame clones and lacks some. The data show millions of clones, around nine tenths seen once. On this clone: Its antigen is unknown. Other DNA sequences from this sample encode an identical CDR3 as well.

The V segment lost 1 base and the J segment 0 bases; nucleotides outside the gene matches: 4. The CDR3 totals 16 residues. Germline V lookup: CDR1 SGHRS, CDR2 YFSETQ. The receptor comes from a young man in good health. The gene calls are TRBV5-1 and TRBJ2-3, with TRBD1 matching 8 bases. Source material: naive CD4+ T cells sorted from blood. As to subset: CD45RA+ positively selected. CDR3 sequence (DNA): TGCGCCAGCAGCTTGACAGGGGGATCGAGCACAGATACGCAGTATTTT. This codes for CASSLTGGSSTDTQYF.